This entry describes one T cell receptor (beta chain). The antigen remains unidentified. Method: immunoSEQ multiplex PCR; TCRdb's copy keeps in-frame clones and lacks some. The sample lists roughly 67,000 clones, 80% to 90% occurring once. This entry belongs to a study of neoadjuvant anti-PD-1 for oral cavity cancer. Study in general: Patients mostly received three to four biweekly nivolumab doses at 3 mg/kg before surgery. Patients without progression got a fourth dose around day 43. Study-wide results and caveats: Treg/Th17 ratio rose with pretreatment blood and fell with post-treatment tumor TCRbeta clonality.

Patients had HPV-negative, locally advanced oral cavity squamous cell carcinoma. Per germline, CDR1 SEHNR and CDR2 FQNEAQ (reference sequence). This CDR3 contains 11 residues. V shed 5 bases and J shed 0 bases, with 2 bases lying between them. This clonotype originated in a person between 35 and 79 years old with oral cavity squamous cell carcinoma. Sequenced here: PBMCs, sampled before nivolumab (anti-PD-1) treatment. This chain connects TRBV7-9 to TRBJ2-7; D is ambiguous. Here the CDR3 reads CASSPSYEQYF. The CDR3 bases are TGTGCCAGCAGCCCCTCCTACGAGCAGTACTTC.